The clone carrying this T cell receptor (beta chain) was counted at least ten times. This sample is part of a study of T cells in Graves' hyperthyroidism and ophthalmopathy. Overall study context: Any treatment followed the collection of peripheral blood at initial diagnosis.

The hyperthyroidism was newly diagnosed and had lasted under 2 months; the patients were aged 18 to 65. There are 15 residues in the CDR3. Germline V gene lookup returns CDR1 SNHLY and CDR2 FYNNEI. Trimming left V 6 bases short and J 1 base short, with 15 bases between. Template material for amplifying TCR beta CDR3 regions consisted of RNA transcripts. The study used the HTBI primer set for a first-round RT-PCR of the TCR CDR3. TCRdb re-derived calls from the multiplex PCR reads in MiXCR, one entry per CDR3 protein. Of 550,000 to 650,000 distinct CDR3 sequences in the sample, 14% are singletons; the top ten hold approximately 5.7%.

The sequenced sample was blood. The source of this sequence is a woman in her 30s with Graves' hyperthyroidism that later progressed to Graves' ophthalmopathy. V usage is TRBV2 and J usage is TRBJ1-1; possible D gene TRBD1, 5 bases. This CDR3 is CASSGTDKANTEAFF. As DNA, the CDR3 is TGTGCCAGCAGCGGGACCGATAAGGCGAACACTGAAGCTTTCTTT.